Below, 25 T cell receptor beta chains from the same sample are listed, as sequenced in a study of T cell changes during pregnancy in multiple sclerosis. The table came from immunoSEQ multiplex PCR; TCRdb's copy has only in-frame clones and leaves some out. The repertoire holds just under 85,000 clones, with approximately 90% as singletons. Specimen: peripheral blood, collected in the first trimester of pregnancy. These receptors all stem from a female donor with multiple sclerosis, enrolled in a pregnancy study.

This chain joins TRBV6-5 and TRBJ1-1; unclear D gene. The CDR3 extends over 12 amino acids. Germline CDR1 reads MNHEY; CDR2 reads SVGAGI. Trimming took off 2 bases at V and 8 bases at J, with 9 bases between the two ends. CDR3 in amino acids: CASSYGRQEAFF. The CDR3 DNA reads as TGTGCCAGCAGTTACGGGAGGCAGGAAGCTTTCTTT.

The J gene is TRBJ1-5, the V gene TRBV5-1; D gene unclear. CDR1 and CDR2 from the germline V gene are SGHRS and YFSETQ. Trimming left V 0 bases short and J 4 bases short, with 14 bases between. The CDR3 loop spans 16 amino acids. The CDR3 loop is CASSLEPAGTNQPQHF. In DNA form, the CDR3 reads TGCGCCAGCAGCTTGGAGCCAGCGGGAACGAATCAGCCCCAGCATTTT.

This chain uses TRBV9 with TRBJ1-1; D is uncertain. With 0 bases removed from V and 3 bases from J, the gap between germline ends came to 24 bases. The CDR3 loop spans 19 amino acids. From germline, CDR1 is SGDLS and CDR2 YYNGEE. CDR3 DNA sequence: TGTGCCAGCAGCGTAGGAGGAGGATGGATGACGCCGAGGGACACTGAAGCTTTCTTT. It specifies CASSVGGGWMTPRDTEAFF.

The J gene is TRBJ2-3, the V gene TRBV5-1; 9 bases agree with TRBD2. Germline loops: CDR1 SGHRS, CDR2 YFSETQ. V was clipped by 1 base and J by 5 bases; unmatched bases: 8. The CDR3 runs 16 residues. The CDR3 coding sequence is TGCGCCAGCAGCTTGAAGGCTAGCGGGATGCTAGATACGCAGTATTTT. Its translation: CASSLKASGMLDTQYF.

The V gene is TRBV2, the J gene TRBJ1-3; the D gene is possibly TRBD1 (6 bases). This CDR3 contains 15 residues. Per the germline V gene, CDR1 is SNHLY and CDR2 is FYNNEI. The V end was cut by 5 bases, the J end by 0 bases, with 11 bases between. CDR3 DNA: TGTGCCAGCAGTCGACAGGAGGTCTCTGGAAACACCATATATTTT. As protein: CASSRQEVSGNTIYF.

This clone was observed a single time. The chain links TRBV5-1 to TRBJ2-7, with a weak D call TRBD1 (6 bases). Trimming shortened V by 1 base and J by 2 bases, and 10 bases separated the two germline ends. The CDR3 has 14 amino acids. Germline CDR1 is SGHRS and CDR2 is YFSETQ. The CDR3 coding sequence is TGCGCCAGCAGCTTGAAACAGGGTACCTACGAGCAGTACTTC. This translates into CASSLKQGTYEQYF.

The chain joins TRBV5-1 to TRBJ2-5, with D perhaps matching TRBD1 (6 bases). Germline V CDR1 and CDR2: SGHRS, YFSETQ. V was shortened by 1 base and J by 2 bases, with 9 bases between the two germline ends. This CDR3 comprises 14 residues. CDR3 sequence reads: CASSLYRGQETQYF. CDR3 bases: TGCGCCAGCAGCTTGTATAGGGGGCAAGAGACCCAGTACTTC.

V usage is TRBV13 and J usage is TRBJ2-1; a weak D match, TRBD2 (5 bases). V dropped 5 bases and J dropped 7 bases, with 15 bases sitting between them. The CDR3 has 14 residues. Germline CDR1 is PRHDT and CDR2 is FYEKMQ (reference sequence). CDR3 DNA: TGTGCCAGCAGCCGACGGGGAGTAGGAAATGAGCAGTTCTTC. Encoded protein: CASSRRGVGNEQFF.

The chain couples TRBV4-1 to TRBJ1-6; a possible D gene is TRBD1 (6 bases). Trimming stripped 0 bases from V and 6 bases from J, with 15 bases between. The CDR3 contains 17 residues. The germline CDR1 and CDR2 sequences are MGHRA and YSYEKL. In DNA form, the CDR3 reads TGCGCCAGCAGCCAAGATCTGGGGGCGGGAGGTAATTCACCCCTCCACTTT. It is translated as CASSQDLGAGGNSPLHF.

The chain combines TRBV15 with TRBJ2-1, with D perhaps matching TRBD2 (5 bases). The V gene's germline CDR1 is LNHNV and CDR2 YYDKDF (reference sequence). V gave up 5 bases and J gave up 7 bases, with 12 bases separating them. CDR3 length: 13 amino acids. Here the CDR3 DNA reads TGTGCCACCAGCCCGGGATCCTGGAATGAGCAGTTCTTC. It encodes CATSPGSWNEQFF.

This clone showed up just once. The DNA for the CDR3 is TGCGCCAGCAGCTTGGCGGGGAGTCCTGGGGCCAACGTCCTGACTTTC. This gives the protein CASSLAGSPGANVLTF. The V and J genes are TRBV5-1 and TRBJ2-6; TRBD2 is a possible D gene (5 bases). The germline V gene encodes CDR1 SGHRS and CDR2 YFSETQ. The CDR3 extends over 16 amino acids. With 0 bases removed from V and 2 bases from J, the gap between germline ends came to 9 bases.

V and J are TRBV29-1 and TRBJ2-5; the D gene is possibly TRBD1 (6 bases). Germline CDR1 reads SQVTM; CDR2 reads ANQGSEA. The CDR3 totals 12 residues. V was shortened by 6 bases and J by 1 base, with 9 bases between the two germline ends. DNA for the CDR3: TGCAGCGTGAACAGGGTCCAAGAGACCCAGTACTTC. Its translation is CSVNRVQETQYF.

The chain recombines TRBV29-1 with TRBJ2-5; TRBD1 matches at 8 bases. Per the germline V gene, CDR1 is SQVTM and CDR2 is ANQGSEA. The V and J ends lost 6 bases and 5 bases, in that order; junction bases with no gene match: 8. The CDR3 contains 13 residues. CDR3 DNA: TGCAGCGTGGGGGACAGGATGGGCGAGACCCAGTACTTC. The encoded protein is CSVGDRMGETQYF.

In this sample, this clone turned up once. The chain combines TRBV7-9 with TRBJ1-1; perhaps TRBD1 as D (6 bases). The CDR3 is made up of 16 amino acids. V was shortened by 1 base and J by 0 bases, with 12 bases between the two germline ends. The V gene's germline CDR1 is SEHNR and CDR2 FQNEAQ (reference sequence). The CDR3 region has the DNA TGTGCCAGCAGCTTAGATCTTGGGGGCTTGAACACTGAAGCTTTCTTT. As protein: CASSLDLGGLNTEAFF.

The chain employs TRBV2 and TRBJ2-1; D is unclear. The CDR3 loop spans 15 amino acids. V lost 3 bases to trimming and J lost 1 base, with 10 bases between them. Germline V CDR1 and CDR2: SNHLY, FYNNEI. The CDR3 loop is CASSDIDRSYNEQFF. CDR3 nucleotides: TGTGCCAGCAGTGATATAGATAGATCCTACAATGAGCAGTTCTTC.

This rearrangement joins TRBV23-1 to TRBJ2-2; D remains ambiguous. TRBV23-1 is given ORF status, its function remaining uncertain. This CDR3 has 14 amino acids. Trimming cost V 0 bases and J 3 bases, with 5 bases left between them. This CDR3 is CASSQSPDTGELFF. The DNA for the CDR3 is TGCGCCAGCAGTCAATCACCAGACACCGGGGAGCTGTTTTTT.

The CDR3 DNA follows: TGTGCCAGCAGTTTTATGGTGGGACTTGATACGCAGTATTTT. Translated: CASSFMVGLDTQYF. The gene calls are TRBV27 and TRBJ2-3, with D perhaps TRBD2 (6 bases). Germline V CDR1 and CDR2: MNHEY, SMNVEV (reference sequence). Trimming removed 3 bases from V and 6 bases from J, with 13 bases in between. CDR3 length: 14 amino acids.

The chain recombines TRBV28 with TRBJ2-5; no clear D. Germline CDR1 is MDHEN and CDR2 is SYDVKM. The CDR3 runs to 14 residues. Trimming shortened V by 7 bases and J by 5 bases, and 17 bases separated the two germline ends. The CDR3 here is CASTPDARQETQYF. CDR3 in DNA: TGTGCCAGCACCCCTGACGCCAGGCAGGAGACCCAGTACTTC.

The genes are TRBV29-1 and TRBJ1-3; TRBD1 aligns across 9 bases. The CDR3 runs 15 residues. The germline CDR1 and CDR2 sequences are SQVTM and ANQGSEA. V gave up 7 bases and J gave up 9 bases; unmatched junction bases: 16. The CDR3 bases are TGCAGCGGCGCCTATTTGACAGGGGGGGACGGCACCATATATTTT. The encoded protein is CSGAYLTGGDGTIYF.

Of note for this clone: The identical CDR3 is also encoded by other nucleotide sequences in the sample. CDR3 sequence reads: CASSEVTGTNEKLFF. The CDR3 nucleotides are TGTGCCAGCAGTGAAGTGACAGGGACTAATGAAAAACTGTTTTTT. The chain recombines TRBV6-1 with TRBJ1-4, with TRBD1 identical over 7 bases. There are 15 residues in the CDR3. Looked up from germline, CDR1 is MNHNS and CDR2 is SASEGT. V lost 1 base, J lost 2 bases, and 1 base stayed unmatched.

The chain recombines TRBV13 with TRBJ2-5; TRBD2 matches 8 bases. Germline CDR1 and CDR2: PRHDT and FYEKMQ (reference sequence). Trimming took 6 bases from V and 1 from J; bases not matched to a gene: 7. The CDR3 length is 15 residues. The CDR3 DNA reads TGTGCCAGCAGTTCAAGGGCGGGGGGCCAAGAGACCCAGTACTTC. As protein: CASSSRAGGQETQYF.

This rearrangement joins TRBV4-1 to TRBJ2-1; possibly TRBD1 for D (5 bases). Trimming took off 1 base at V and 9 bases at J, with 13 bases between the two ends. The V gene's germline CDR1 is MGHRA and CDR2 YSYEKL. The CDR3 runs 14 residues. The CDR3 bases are TGCGCCAGCAGCCAAGTGGAAGGGGTGGCTGAGCAGTTCTTC. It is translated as CASSQVEGVAEQFF.

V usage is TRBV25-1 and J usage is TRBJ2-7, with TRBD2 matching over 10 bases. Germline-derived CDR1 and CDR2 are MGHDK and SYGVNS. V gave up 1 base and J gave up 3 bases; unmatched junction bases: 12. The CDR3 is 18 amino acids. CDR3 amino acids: CASSESSLGSSGSYEQYF. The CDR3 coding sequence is TGTGCCAGCAGTGAATCCTCCCTTGGCTCTAGCGGGAGCTACGAGCAGTACTTC.

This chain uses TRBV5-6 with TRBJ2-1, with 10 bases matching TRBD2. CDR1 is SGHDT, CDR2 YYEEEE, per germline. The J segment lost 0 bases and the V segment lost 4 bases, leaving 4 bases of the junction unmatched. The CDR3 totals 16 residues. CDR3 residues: CASSGLAVSSYNEQFF. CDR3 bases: TGTGCCAGCAGCGGACTAGCGGTGAGCTCCTACAATGAGCAGTTCTTC.

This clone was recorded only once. CDR3 nucleotide sequence: TGTGCCACCAGCAAACTAGCGGGAGGGGGTGAGCAGTTCTTC. The encoded protein is CATSKLAGGGEQFF. The V gene is TRBV15, the J gene TRBJ2-1, with 13 bases aligning to TRBD2. The CDR3 consists of 14 residues. The germline CDR1 and CDR2 sequences are LNHNV and YYDKDF (reference sequence). With 4 bases clipped from V and 9 bases from J, the junction kept 3 bases outside the gene matches.